The rows below give T cell receptor beta chains drawn from one sample of a study of preoperative IRX-2 immunotherapy in early breast cancer. Measured with immunoSEQ multiplex PCR; TCRdb has only the in-frame clones, and not every one. Here the sample spans about 45,000 clones, roughly 80% being singletons. Specimen: tumor tissue, collected after IRX-2 immunotherapy. Receptors were obtained from a human donor with breast cancer. The CDR3 runs from the conserved cysteine through the conserved F or W. A D gene is named only where the DNA matches it firmly. Rows give clone size only sometimes, using once, few, many, or a class for an expanded clone.

TRBJ1-5 TRBV6-8 - few CASSYGAGRVQPQHF TGTGCCAGCAGTTACGGAGCGGGGAGGGTTCAGCCCCAGCATTTT
TRBJ2-1 TRBV6-8 TRBD2 - CAISGTSGSRDNEQFF TGTGCCATCAGTGGGACTAGCGGGAGTAGGGACAATGAGCAGTTCTTC
TRBJ2-2 TRBV11-3 - few CASSQAVDTGELFF TGTGCCAGCAGCCAAGCCGTAGACACCGGGGAGCTGTTTTTT
TRBJ2-1 TRBV18 - - CASSPDHTVYNEQFF TGTGCCAGCTCACCCGACCACACGGTATACAATGAGCAGTTCTTC
TRBJ1-2 TRBV6-8 TRBD1 - CASRPGTVTNYGYTF TGTGCCAGCCGGCCAGGGACAGTAACTAACTATGGCTACACCTTC
TRBJ2-7 TRBV11-3 - few CASSAIQGMAFHEQYF TGTGCCAGCAGCGCGATACAGGGTATGGCCTTCCACGAGCAGTACTTC
TRBJ2-3 TRBV6-8 - - CASSYSRQGGDTQYF TGTGCCAGCAGTTACTCCCGGCAGGGAGGAGATACGCAGTATTTT
TRBJ1-4 TRBV19 TRBD1 - CATKLGRGDSPNEKLFF TGTGCCACTAAGTTGGGACGGGGGGACAGTCCTAATGAAAAACTGTTTTTT
TRBJ1-3 TRBV6-8 - few CAGTPEQEDTIYF TGTGCCGGAACCCCGGAGCAGGAGGACACCATATATTTT
TRBJ1-5 TRBV18 - - CASSRPGQPQHF TGTGCCAGCTCACGGCCTGGTCAGCCCCAGCATTTT
TRBJ2-7 TRBV7-6 TRBD2 few CASRRLASGDYEQYF TGTGCCAGCAGACGGCTGGCTAGCGGGGACTACGAGCAGTACTTC
TRBJ2-5 TRBV6-7 TRBD2 - CASSELPGLAGGGETQYF TGTGCCAGCAGTGAACTGCCGGGACTAGCGGGGGGCGGGGAGACCCAGTACTTC
TRBJ1-2 TRBV19 - - CASSPIWAATLYGYTF TGTGCCAGTAGCCCTATATGGGCAGCCACCCTCTATGGCTACACCTTC
TRBJ2-1 TRBV6-4 TRBD1 - CASSYSGTVYNEQFF TGTGCCAGCAGTTACTCAGGGACAGTTTACAATGAGCAGTTCTTC
TRBJ1-2 TRBV12-5 - few CASGLVLGSGYTF TGTGCTAGTGGTTTGGTACTGGGGAGCGGCTACACCTTC
TRBJ2-7 TRBV27 - - CASRKGRTYEQYF TGTGCCAGCAGGAAAGGGAGGACCTACGAGCAGTACTTC
TRBJ2-7 TRBV6-8 - - CASRGRAYEQYF TGTGCCAGCAGGGGGCGCGCGTACGAGCAGTACTTC
TRBJ2-1 TRBV12-5 - few CASGLPQGSYNEQFF TGTGCTAGTGGTTTGCCTCAGGGCTCCTACAATGAGCAGTTCTTC
TRBJ2-1 TRBV19 - - CASSIRGSSYNEQFF TGTGCCAGTAGTATTCGGGGGAGCTCCTACAATGAGCAGTTCTTC